Following are 18 T cell receptor beta chains from one sample sequenced in a study of radiation and T cells in renal cell carcinoma. TCRdb's table, derived via immunoSEQ multiplex PCR, lists solely in-frame clones and lacks some. The table includes 100,000 to 150,000 clones, approximately 90% detected once. Time point given: blood 2 weeks post-SBRT. The treatment: 15 Gy SBRT to primary tumor, nephrectomy 4 weeks later. The starting material was blood, obtained from a patient whose treatment included radiotherapy and nephrectomy. The origin of the receptors is a woman aged 70 to 79 with renal cell carcinoma.

Concerning this clone: The junction does not match germline at one end; this may be a read error. The rearrangement joins TRBV7-7 to TRBJ2-3, with D possibly matching TRBD1 (5 bases). The germline V gene encodes CDR1 SSHAT and CDR2 FNYEAQ (reference sequence). CDR3 length: 13 residues. As DNA, the CDR3 is TGTGCTAGCAGCTTACTACAGGAAGGTACGCAGTATTTT. This sequence encodes CASSLLQEGTQYF.

The chain combines TRBV5-8 with TRBJ1-1; 7 bases agree with TRBD1. The CDR3 extends over 17 amino acids. Looked up from germline, CDR1 is SGHTS and CDR2 is YDEGEE. V lost 0 bases and J lost 1; bases outside the gene matches: 9. The CDR3 loop reads CASSLGQGLNWNTEAFF. CDR3 DNA sequence: TGTGCCAGCAGCTTGGGACAGGGTCTTAATTGGAACACTGAAGCTTTCTTT.

The sample holds a few counts of this clone. This sequence joins TRBV5-5 and TRBJ2-7; TRBD1 agrees at 10 bases. The ends lost 3 bases at V and 4 bases at J; junction bases unmatched: 4. The CDR3 has 14 amino acids. In germline, CDR1 is SGHKS, CDR2 YYEKEE (reference sequence). CDR3 bases: TGTGCCAGCAGCTGGCCGGGACAGGGGTACGAGCAGTACTTC. Encoded protein: CASSWPGQGYEQYF.

As DNA, the CDR3 is TGTGCCACCAGCAGAGGCGGGACAGGGAACACTGAAGCTTTCTTT. Encoded protein: CATSRGGTGNTEAFF. This chain links TRBV15 with TRBJ1-1, with 8 bases aligning to TRBD1. CDR1 and CDR2 (germline): LNHNV, YYDKDF (reference sequence). The V gene end was trimmed by 1 base and the J gene end by 1 base; junction bases not matched to a gene: 2. The CDR3 sequence is 15 residues long.

V is TRBV9 and J is TRBJ2-3; TRBD1 or TRBD2 may be the D gene (5 bases each). Germline V gene lookup returns CDR1 SGDLS and CDR2 YYNGEE. V was pared by 3 bases and J by 5 bases, with 10 bases between. This CDR3 comprises 13 residues. The CDR3: CASSAGPLDTQYF. The CDR3 DNA reads as TGTGCCAGCAGCGCGGGGCCCCTAGATACGCAGTATTTT.

The DNA of the CDR3 is TGCGCCAGCAGCTTTTCTGCTCGGGGCTCGGTAGATACGCAGTATTTT. Protein: CASSFSARGSVDTQYF. The rearrangement links TRBV5-1 to TRBJ2-3; either TRBD1 or TRBD2 may fit D (5 bases each). V lost 2 bases and J 5 bases, leaving 18 bases between the germline ends. The CDR3 extends over 16 amino acids. CDR1 is SGHRS and CDR2 is YFSETQ in the germline V gene. Combining the CDR3 with reference TRBV5-1 and TRBJ2-3 gives the whole variable domain KAGVTQTPRYLIKTRGQQVTLSCSPISGHRSVSWYQQTPGQGLQFLFEYFSETQRNKGNFPGRFSGRQFSNSRSEMNVSTLELGDSALYLCASSFSARGSVDTQYFGPGTRLTVL.

The chain recombines TRBV10-3 with TRBJ2-3; 11 nucleotides line up with TRBD1. The CDR3 has 15 amino acids. The V gene's germline CDR1 is ENHRY and CDR2 SYGVKD. Trimming took 6 bases from V and 0 from J; bases not matched to a gene: 2. CDR3 region: CAIRGDRGSTDTQYF. For the CDR3, the DNA is TGTGCCATCAGAGGGGACAGGGGGAGCACAGATACGCAGTATTTT.

The V call is TRBV7-8, the J call TRBJ2-3; 12 nucleotides agree with TRBD2. The CDR3 is 17 residues long. With V trimmed by 3 bases and J by 6 bases, 10 bases remained unmatched. From germline, CDR1 is SGHVS and CDR2 FQNEAQ. This CDR3 is CASSFYTSGGKPDTQYF. The CDR3 nucleotides read TGTGCCAGCAGCTTCTATACTAGCGGGGGGAAGCCCGATACGCAGTATTTT.

The chain combines TRBV19 with TRBJ2-3, with D uncertain. The CDR3 runs to 11 residues. Looked up from germline, CDR1 is LNHDA and CDR2 is SQIVND (reference sequence). In DNA form, the CDR3 reads TGTGCTTCGGCTTACACAGATACGCAGTATTTT. This sequence encodes CASAYTDTQYF.

CDR3 sequence (DNA): TGCGCCAGCAGCCAGGCCGGGGCCTCTGGAAACACCATATATTTT. Protein product: CASSQAGASGNTIYF. The chain uses TRBV4-1 and TRBJ1-3; D may be TRBD1 (5 bases). V dropped 3 bases and J dropped 0 bases, with 9 bases sitting between them. The germline gives CDR1 MGHRA, CDR2 YSYEKL. This CDR3 comprises 15 residues.

This clone was recorded a few times. The DNA of the CDR3 is TGTGCCACCAGCAGAGGGGCCGGACAGGGGAACGAGCAGTACTTC. Its translation is CATSRGAGQGNEQYF. The V call is TRBV15, the J call TRBJ2-7; 9 bases agree with TRBD1. CDR1 LNHNV and CDR2 YYDKDF come from the germline V gene (reference sequence). This CDR3 spans 15 amino acids. V was clipped by 1 base and J by 5 bases; unmatched bases: 6.

Only one count was recorded for this clone. J is TRBJ2-7 and V is TRBV19; 7 bases align to TRBD2. V was clipped by 4 bases and J by 2 bases; unmatched bases: 2. The V gene's germline CDR1 is LNHDA and CDR2 SQIVND (reference sequence). The CDR3 totals 13 residues. In DNA form, the CDR3 reads TGTGCCAGTAGTAGTCTAGCGGCCTACGAGCAGTACTTC. The encoded protein is CASSSLAAYEQYF.

J is TRBJ1-6 and V is TRBV5-1, with D tentatively TRBD1 (6 bases). The V gene lost 4 bases and the J gene lost 7 bases, with 18 bases spanning the gap. CDR1 and CDR2 (germline): SGHRS, YFSETQ. The CDR3 runs 16 residues. CDR3 coding DNA: TGCGCCAGCAGCCCTACTATAGGACAGAGAAATTCACCCCTCCACTTT. This encodes CASSPTIGQRNSPLHF. The full variable domain, with the rest looked up from reference TRBV5-1 and TRBJ1-6, is KAGVTQTPRYLIKTRGQQVTLSCSPISGHRSVSWYQQTPGQGLQFLFEYFSETQRNKGNFPGRFSGRQFSNSRSEMNVSTLELGDSALYLCASSPTIGQRNSPLHFGNGTRLTVT.

This chain links TRBV29-1 with TRBJ2-1; 11 bases fit TRBD2. The V gene end was trimmed by 8 bases and the J gene end by 3 bases; junction bases not matched to a gene: 15. The CDR3 covers 17 residues. The germline V gene has CDR1 SQVTM and CDR2 ANQGSEA. The CDR3 nucleotides are TGCAGCACCGAGGGGCTAGCGGGGGGTCTTGACTACAATGAGCAGTTCTTC. Translating gives CSTEGLAGGLDYNEQFF.

The chain recombines TRBV7-9 with TRBJ1-4, with a possible D match to TRBD1 (5 bases). Looked up from germline, CDR1 is SEHNR and CDR2 is FQNEAQ (reference sequence). The CDR3 covers 14 residues. Trimming left V 7 bases short and J 5 bases short, with 14 bases between. CDR3 sequence: CASTRQTMNEKLFF. The CDR3 DNA reads as TGTGCCAGCACTCGACAGACCATGAATGAAAAACTGTTTTTT.

The rearrangement joins TRBV30 to TRBJ1-2; no reliable D call. This CDR3 has 14 residues. The germline gives CDR1 GTSNPN, CDR2 SVGIG (reference sequence). The V and J ends lost 4 bases and 4 bases respectively, with 16 bases between them. In DNA form, the CDR3 reads TGTGCCTGGAAAATTGGCGGGCTACTCTATGGCTACACCTTC. This gives the protein CAWKIGGLLYGYTF.

V usage is TRBV7-9 and J usage is TRBJ2-1, with D perhaps given as TRBD1 or TRBD2 (6 bases each). Germline V gene data show CDR1 as SEHNR and CDR2 as FQNEAQ (reference sequence). CDR3 length: 15 residues. The germline V and J ends were trimmed by 6 bases and 0 bases, with 12 bases remaining between them. The CDR3 region is CASSEGGSSYNEQFF. The CDR3 coding sequence is TGTGCCAGCAGTGAAGGGGGGAGCTCCTACAATGAGCAGTTCTTC.

This clone appeared once. Here the CDR3 DNA reads TGTGCCAGCAGTCTACCGGGACAGGGGCGCGAAAAACTGTTTTTT. As protein: CASSLPGQGREKLFF. This chain links TRBV6-6 with TRBJ1-4; 10 positions agree with TRBD1. This CDR3 is built from 15 residues. Germline V gives CDR1 MNHNY, CDR2 SVGAGI (reference sequence). V lost 5 bases, J lost 8 bases, and 8 bases stayed unmatched.